This T cell receptor (beta chain) originates from a study of blood T cell repertoires in COVID-19. As for the study in general: The United States, Italy and Spain supplied acute and convalescent COVID-19 samples. In each case, the material was cDNA or gDNA derived from T cells, B-cell-depleted T cells, or PBMCs.

The ends were cut back, 2 bases at V and 5 bases at J, with 12 bases in the middle. Germline values: CDR1 PRHDT, CDR2 FYEKMQ (reference sequence). There are 15 residues in the CDR3. Donors were grouped by their self-reported clinical history. Resolution of symptoms, clearance, or two negative PCRs was present in recovered Cohort 3 donors. Here immunoSEQ multiplex PCR was the method, and the copy in TCRdb shows in-frame clones only, minus some. The sample lists 300,000 to 450,000 clones; 85% to 90% were seen once. V and J are TRBV13 and TRBJ2-2, with D unresolved. The sequenced material came from PBMCs or T cells enriched from blood (not recorded which). The sequence was collected from a man aged 18 to 29 who had recovered from COVID-19. The CDR3 sequence: CASSLSALWTGELFF. CDR3 bases: TGTGCCAGCAGCTTAAGCGCGTTGTGGACCGGGGAGCTGTTTTTT.